This TCR beta chain was identified during a study of T-cell memory formation after mild COVID-19. Study findings and constraints: Memory sampled before infection contained some responding clones, suggesting cross-reactive memory joined. For second-wave clones that peaked at day 37, SARS-CoV-2 specificity went unverified.

This clonotype was detected ten times or more. Its cognate antigen is unknown. TCRdb processed the 5' RACE reads anew with MiXCR; each CDR3 protein has one entry. Of 250,000 to 350,000 distinct CDR3 sequences listed, 19% are singletons. CDR1 and CDR2 (germline): SGHRS, YFSETQ. The CDR3 runs to 18 residues. With 4 bases removed from V and 8 bases from J, the gap between germline ends came to 30 bases. The sequenced sample consisted of PBMCs or a T cell subset sorted from them (not recorded which). The V gene is TRBV5-1, the J gene TRBJ1-1, with TRBD1 as a possible D gene (5 bases). The TCR comes from a man in his late teens or twenties who had mild COVID-19 (a few samples of this study predate the infection). Cell type and time point are not known. The CDR3, as DNA: TGCGCCAGCAGCCTAACTAGTTCAGTGGGCAAGGGGCTGGCAGAAGCTTTCTTT. It translates to CASSLTSSVGKGLAEAFF.